This entry lists 3 T cell receptor beta chains sequenced from one sample in a study of shared clonotypes between healthy human individuals (dated by TCRdb to 2020 to 2022). The library was produced with the immunoSEQ multiplex PCR assay. TCRdb stores this immuneACCESS table with in-frame sequences only. Part of the clones is absent; in the studies checked, under half of the shortfall reflects unresolved V genes, and no reason is known for the rest. This sample comprises hundreds of thousands of clones, roughly 98% of them detected only once. The leading ten clones occupy 0.3% of the sample. CD8 naive samples were CD45RO-negative cells positively selected for CCR7, giving a CD45RA+CCR7+ population that excluded TemRA cells. Sequencing used naive CD8+ T cells sorted from blood. Explained via the paper, the cell subset or site label denotes: CD45RA+CCR7+. All receptors come from a man under 40 in good health.

This clone was seen only once. V is TRBV5-6 and J is TRBJ2-7; 7 bases are shared with TRBD2. The junction had 1 base not matched to a gene; V was cut back by 3 bases and J by 1 base. CDR3 size: 13 residues. Germline V gene lookup returns CDR1 SGHDT and CDR2 YYEEEE. This CDR3 reads CASSYGGSYEQYF. In DNA, the CDR3 is TGTGCCAGCAGCTACGGGGGGTCCTACGAGCAGTACTTC.

The chain employs TRBV9 and TRBJ2-7, with 14 bases aligning to TRBD2. Germline V CDR1 and CDR2: SGDLS, YYNGEE. The CDR3 extends over 15 amino acids. V lost 4 bases and J lost 5; bases outside the gene matches: 5. CDR3 region: CASSMGLAGADEQYF. As DNA, the CDR3 is TGTGCCAGCAGCATGGGACTAGCGGGAGCTGACGAGCAGTACTTC.

This clone was counted once. In the same sample, other DNA sequences code for this CDR3. V usage is TRBV9 and J usage is TRBJ2-7; weak D call: TRBD2 (6 bases). The CDR3 is made up of 14 amino acids. V lost 0 bases to trimming and J lost 2 bases, with 9 bases between them. Germline values: CDR1 SGDLS, CDR2 YYNGEE. The CDR3 DNA sequence: TGTGCCAGCAGCGTAGGAGGAGGGACCTACGAGCAGTACTTC. The encoded protein is CASSVGGGTYEQYF. The complete variable domain, with remaining parts taken from reference TRBV9 and TRBJ2-7, reads DSGVTQTPKHLITATGQRVTLRCSPRSGDLSVYWYQQSLDQGLQFLIQYYNGEERAKGNILERFSAQQFPDLHSELNLSSLELGDSALYFCASSVGGGTYEQYFGPGTRLTVT.